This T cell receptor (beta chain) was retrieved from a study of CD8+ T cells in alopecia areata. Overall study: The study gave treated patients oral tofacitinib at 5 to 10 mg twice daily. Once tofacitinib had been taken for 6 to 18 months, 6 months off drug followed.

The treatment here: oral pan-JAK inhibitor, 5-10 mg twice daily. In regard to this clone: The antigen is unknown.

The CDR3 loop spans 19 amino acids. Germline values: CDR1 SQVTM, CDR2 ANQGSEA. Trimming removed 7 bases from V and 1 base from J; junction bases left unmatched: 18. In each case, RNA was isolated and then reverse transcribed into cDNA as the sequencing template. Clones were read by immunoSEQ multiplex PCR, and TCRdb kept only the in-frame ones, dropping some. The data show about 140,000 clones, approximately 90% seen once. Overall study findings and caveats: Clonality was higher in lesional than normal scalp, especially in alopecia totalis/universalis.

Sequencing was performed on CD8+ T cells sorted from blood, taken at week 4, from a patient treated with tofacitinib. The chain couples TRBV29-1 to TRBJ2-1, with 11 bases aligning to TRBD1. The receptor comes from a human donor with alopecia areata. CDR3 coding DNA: TGCAGCGCCGGGACAGGGGGACTTACCCGCCCTGGTTCCTACAATGAGCAGTTCTTC. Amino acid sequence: CSAGTGGLTRPGSYNEQFF.